Listed here are 21 T cell receptor beta chains from one sample, sequenced in a study of blood T cells in healthy people across ages. Then a second PCR, running roughly 6 to 11 cycles, was carried out with a sample-barcoded 5' primer and a J-beta primer mix. Each CDR3 protein gets one entry after TCRdb re-called the 5' RACE reads with MiXCR. Of around 1,500,000 distinct CDR3 sequences listed, 28% are singletons. Specimen: blood. These receptors were collected from a woman between 25 and 40 years old in good health.

This clonotype was observed a handful of times. The chain joins TRBV7-9 to TRBJ2-5; the D gene is possibly TRBD2 (5 bases). With the DNA end fitting TRBJ2-7 better, the J assignment may be wrong. This CDR3 comprises 14 residues. Germline CDR1 is SEHNR and CDR2 is FQNEAQ (reference sequence). The CDR3 region is CASSASLEVYEQYF. CDR3 DNA: TGTGCCAGCAGCGCTAGCCTAGAGGTGTACGAGCAGTACTTC.

In its sample, this clonotype was seen many times. V is TRBV5-1 and J is TRBJ1-2, with D hard to call. With 4 bases removed from V and 4 bases from J, the gap between germline ends came to 29 bases. The CDR3 is 19 amino acids. Germline V gene sequence: CDR1 SGHRS, CDR2 YFSETQ. CDR3 amino acids: CASSLGRSVLDSRSYGYTF. CDR3 nucleotide sequence: TGCGCCAGCAGCCTTGGGCGGTCCGTTCTCGATAGCCGGAGCTATGGCTACACCTTC.

The rearrangement joins TRBV9 to TRBJ2-3, with 8 bases identical to TRBD2. The CDR3 is 14 residues long. Per the germline V gene, CDR1 is SGDLS and CDR2 is YYNGEE. After removal of 5 bases from V and 2 bases from J, the junction contained 4 bases not matched to a gene. The CDR3 nucleotides are TGTGCCAGCAGGCGGGGGGATCCCACAGATACGCAGTATTTT. This sequence encodes CASRRGDPTDTQYF.

For the CDR3, the DNA is TGTGCCAGCACCTGGAGTGGATTGAACACTGAAGCTTTCTTT. Translation: CASTWSGLNTEAFF. This sequence joins TRBV12-3 or TRBV12-4 and TRBJ1-1; D call uncertain. The CDR3 totals 14 residues. V lost 7 bases, J lost 0 bases, and 12 bases lay in between.

This clonotype came up a few times. A much bigger clone sits one base away, suggesting this may be a read error. The chain combines TRBV20-1 with TRBJ2-7; TRBD2 is a possible D gene (5 bases). The CDR3 is made up of 15 amino acids. V was shortened by 0 bases and J by 0 bases, with 12 bases between the two germline ends. CDR1 is DFQATT, CDR2 SNEGSKA, per germline (reference sequence). CDR3 residues: CSAREDFRSSYEQYF. CDR3 DNA sequence: TGCAGTGCTAGAGAGGACTTCCGAAGCTCCTACGAGCAGTACTTC.

The gene calls are TRBV28 and TRBJ1-5; perhaps TRBD1 as D (5 bases). The CDR3 length is 16 residues. The germline gives CDR1 MDHEN, CDR2 SYDVKM. Between the trimmed V and J ends, which lost 7 bases and 0 bases, there was a span of 16 bases. CDR3 in amino acids: CASKLGTVHSNQPQHF. The CDR3 DNA sequence: TGTGCCAGCAAATTAGGGACTGTGCATAGCAATCAGCCCCAGCATTTT.

V is TRBV4-1 and J is TRBJ2-1, with TRBD2 identical over 8 bases. CDR1 MGHRA and CDR2 YSYEKL come from the germline V gene. With 1 base clipped from V and 9 bases from J, the junction kept 8 bases outside the gene matches. The CDR3 runs to 15 residues. The CDR3 spells CASSQGVGGGSEQFF. Here the CDR3 DNA reads TGCGCCAGCAGCCAAGGGGTGGGCGGGGGGAGTGAGCAGTTCTTC.

This clonotype has a count of ten or more. J is TRBJ2-7 and V is TRBV7-2; TRBD1 matches at 8 bases. The trim removed 3 bases at V and 0 bases at J, leaving 4 bases unmatched. This CDR3 has 15 residues. CDR1 is SGHTA and CDR2 is FQGNSA in the germline V gene. The CDR3 DNA reads TGTGCCAGCAGCTTGGACAGGGCCCCCTCCTACGAGCAGTACTTC. It is translated as CASSLDRAPSYEQYF.

In regard to this clonotype: One end of the junction fails to match germline, which may point to a read error. The rearrangement joins TRBV7-9 to TRBJ2-1; 14 bases align to TRBD2. CDR1 and CDR2 from the germline V gene are SEHNR and FQNEAQ (reference sequence). The CDR3 runs to 16 residues. CDR3 loop: CASSSEGTSGRTEQFF. For the CDR3, the DNA is TGTGCCAGTAGCTCAGAGGGGACTAGCGGGAGAACTGAGCAGTTCTTC.

Regarding this clonotype: One end of the junction varies from germline; a read error may be responsible. The chain has TRBV5-1 and TRBJ2-7; 7 bases fit TRBD2. Looked up from germline, CDR1 is SGHRS and CDR2 is YFSETQ. The CDR3 has 14 amino acids. CDR3 in amino acids: CASSLSGDSNEQYF. CDR3 DNA sequence: TGCGCCAGCAGCTTAAGCGGGGACTCCAACGAGCAGTACTTC.

This clonotype came up a few times. This sequence joins TRBV5-1 and TRBJ2-7; 7 nucleotides align to TRBD1. Per the germline V gene, CDR1 is SGHRS and CDR2 is YFSETQ. V was clipped by 7 bases and J by 5 bases; unmatched bases: 12. This CDR3 region has 14 residues. The CDR3 is CASLPGTEAHEQYF. CDR3 sequence (DNA): TGCGCCAGCCTACCCGGGACAGAGGCCCACGAGCAGTACTTC.

This clonotype was seen repeatedly, ten times or more. V gene TRBV7-2 combines with J gene TRBJ2-5; 12 bases agree with TRBD1. The CDR3 loop spans 16 amino acids. Germline V CDR1 and CDR2: SGHTA, FQGNSA. V trimming: 4 bases; J trimming: 5 bases; junction bases outside the gene matches: 8. The CDR3 region is CASSSNRDRGPETQYF. The CDR3, as DNA: TGTGCCAGCAGCTCCAACCGGGACAGGGGGCCGGAGACCCAGTACTTC.

The V call is TRBV27, the J call TRBJ2-1; 16 nucleotides agree with TRBD2. The junction had 9 bases not matched to a gene; V was cut back by 0 bases and J by 7 bases. The CDR3 covers 19 residues. The germline V gene has CDR1 MNHEY and CDR2 SMNVEV (reference sequence). CDR3 residues: CASSLSGTSGRALVNEQFF. The CDR3 DNA follows: TGTGCCAGCAGTTTATCTGGGACTAGCGGGAGGGCCTTAGTGAATGAGCAGTTCTTC.

The chain employs TRBV7-2 and TRBJ1-5; D ambiguous. Looked up from germline, CDR1 is SGHTA and CDR2 is FQGNSA. The V and J ends lost 5 bases and 1 base respectively, with 12 bases between them. The CDR3 has 15 amino acids. CDR3 protein: CASSPAFSSNQPQHF. CDR3 nucleotide sequence: TGTGCCAGCAGCCCGGCATTTAGCAGCAATCAGCCCCAGCATTTT.

This clonotype was seen only a few times. V gene TRBV29-1 combines with J gene TRBJ1-2; weak D call: TRBD1 (5 bases). With 4 bases removed from V and 5 bases from J, the gap between germline ends came to 14 bases. Per the germline V gene, CDR1 is SQVTM and CDR2 is ANQGSEA. CDR3 length: 13 residues. The CDR3 DNA reads as TGCAGCGTTGCCAGGGCTCTTATTTATGGCTACACCTTC. Residues: CSVARALIYGYTF.

The gene calls are TRBV7-2 and TRBJ2-1; TRBD1 aligns across 12 bases. The DNA end favors TRBJ2-7, so the J call may be wrong. Germline CDR1 reads SGHTA; CDR2 reads FQGNSA. The CDR3 spans 16 residues. The CDR3 is CASSLAGTGGRNEQYF. For the CDR3, the DNA is TGTGCCAGCAGCTTAGCCGGGACAGGGGGCAGGAATGAGCAGTACTTC.

The table lists this clonotype with a few counts. The V and J genes are TRBV29-1 and TRBJ1-2; no definite D call. The CDR3 totals 11 residues. Germline V gene data show CDR1 as SQVTM and CDR2 as ANQGSEA. The germline V and J ends were trimmed by 4 bases and 4 bases, with 7 bases remaining between them. In nucleotides, the CDR3 is TGCAGCGTTGTTAAGGGCTATGGCTACACCTTC. This gives the protein CSVVKGYGYTF. Using reference TRBV29-1 and TRBJ1-2 for the parts outside the CDR3, the full variable domain is SAVISQKPSRDICQRGTSLTIQCQVDSQVTMMFWYRQQPGQSLTLIATANQGSEATYESGFVIDKFPISRPNLTFSTLTVSNMSPEDSSIYLCSVVKGYGYTFGSGTRLTVV.

This clonotype was detected many times. V is TRBV5-1 and J is TRBJ2-3, with 8 nucleotides matching TRBD2. This CDR3 comprises 21 residues. The germline V gene has CDR1 SGHRS and CDR2 YFSETQ. Trimming removed 3 bases from V and 0 bases from J; junction bases left unmatched: 21. This CDR3 reads CASSSILAAGEGSVSTDTQYF. The DNA for the CDR3 is TGCGCCAGCAGCTCAATCCTAGCAGCGGGAGAAGGTTCTGTAAGCACAGATACGCAGTATTTT.

The rearrangement uses TRBV5-1 and TRBJ2-5; TRBD2 matches 13 bases. CDR1 and CDR2 (germline): SGHRS, YFSETQ. The V segment lost 1 base and the J segment 2 bases; nucleotides outside the gene matches: 2. The CDR3 is made up of 16 amino acids. CDR3 sequence (DNA): TGCGCCAGCAGCTTGACTAGCGGGGGGGTACAAGAGACCCAGTACTTC. This gives the protein CASSLTSGGVQETQYF.

The V call is TRBV5-5, the J call TRBJ2-7; 7 nucleotides line up with TRBD1. Trimming cost V 1 base and J 2 bases; bases outside gene matches: 6. Germline CDR1 and CDR2: SGHKS and YYEKEE (reference sequence). This CDR3 contains 15 residues. The CDR3 region has the DNA TGTGCCAGCAGCTTGTTGCCAGGGGGAACCTACGAGCAGTACTTC. Its protein product is CASSLLPGGTYEQYF.

This clonotype has at least ten counts. The J gene is TRBJ1-4, the V gene TRBV27; D is unresolved. The CDR3 runs 13 residues. CDR1 and CDR2 (germline): MNHEY, SMNVEV (reference sequence). Deletions cut 7 bases from V and 7 bases from J, with 13 bases between. The DNA for the CDR3 is TGTGCCAGCACCCAAGGGAGAGGTGAAAAACTGTTTTTT. Translation gives CASTQGRGEKLFF.